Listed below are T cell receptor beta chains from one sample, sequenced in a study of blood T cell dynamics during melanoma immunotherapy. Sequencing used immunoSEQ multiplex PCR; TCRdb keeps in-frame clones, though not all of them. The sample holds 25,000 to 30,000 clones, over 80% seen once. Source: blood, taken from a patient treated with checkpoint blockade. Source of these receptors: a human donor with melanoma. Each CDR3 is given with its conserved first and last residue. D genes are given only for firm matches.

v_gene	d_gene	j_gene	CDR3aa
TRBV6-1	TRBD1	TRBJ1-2	CASSGNRGLTNYGYTF
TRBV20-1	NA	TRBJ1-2	CSANYGYTF
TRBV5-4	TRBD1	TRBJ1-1	CASSPDRALNTEAFF
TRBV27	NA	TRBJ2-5	CASSLLGNGETQYF
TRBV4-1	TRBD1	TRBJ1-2	CASSPALRDRGLNGYTF
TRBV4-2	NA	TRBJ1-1	CASSQGGANTEAFF
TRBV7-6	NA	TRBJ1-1	CASSPALVVGAEAFF
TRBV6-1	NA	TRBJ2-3	CASSEARSTDTQYF
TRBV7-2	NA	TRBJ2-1	CASSRISRPGGNEQFF
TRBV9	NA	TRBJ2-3	CASSVRGLTDTQYF
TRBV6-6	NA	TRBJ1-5	CASSYQTRDQPQHF
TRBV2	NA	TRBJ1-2	CASVGTAANYGYTF
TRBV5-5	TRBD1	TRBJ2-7	CASSSTGGPYEQYF
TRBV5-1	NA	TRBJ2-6	CASSLSSRGWFSSGANVLTF
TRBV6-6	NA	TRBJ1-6	CASSYSDPVNNSPLHF
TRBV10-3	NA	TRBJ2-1	CAITRSSYNEQFF
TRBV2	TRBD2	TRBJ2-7	CASMGLAAPYEQYF
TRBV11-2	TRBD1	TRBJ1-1	CASSLRQGAEAFF
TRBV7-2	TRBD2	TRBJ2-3	CASSSAGGGSTDTQYF
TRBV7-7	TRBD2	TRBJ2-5	CASSPRLAAHKETQYF
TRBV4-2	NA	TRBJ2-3	CASSQDVGGRTQYF
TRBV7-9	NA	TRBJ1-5	CASSLGAGSSNQPQHF
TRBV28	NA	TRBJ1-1	CASSSPIQRMNTEAFF
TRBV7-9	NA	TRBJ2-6	CASSPFRTASGANVLTF
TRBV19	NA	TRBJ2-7	CASRVGTGPYEQYF
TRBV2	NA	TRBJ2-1	CASSEDHYNEQFF
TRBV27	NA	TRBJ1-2	CASSLQGGNYGYTF
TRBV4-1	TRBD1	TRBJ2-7	CASSFGTASSYEQYF
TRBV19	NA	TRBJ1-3	CASSIRQGNPSGNTIYF
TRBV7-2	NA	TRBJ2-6	CASSLAAPSGANVLTF
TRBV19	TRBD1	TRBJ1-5	CASSNRDRGYSNQPQHF
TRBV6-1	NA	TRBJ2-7	CATGRTYEQYF
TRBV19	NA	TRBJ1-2	CASSIGSSQVRGYTF
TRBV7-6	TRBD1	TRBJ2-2	CASSLGQEELFF
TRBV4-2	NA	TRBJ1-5	CASSPQVNYDQPQHF
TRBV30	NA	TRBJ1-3	CAWSVHSGRSTIYF
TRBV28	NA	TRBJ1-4	CASSPQVGVREKLFF
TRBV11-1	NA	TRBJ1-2	CASSLLSGAGGYTF
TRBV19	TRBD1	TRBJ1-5	CASSIGTGGNQPQHF
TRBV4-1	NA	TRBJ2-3	CASSQDVADTQYF
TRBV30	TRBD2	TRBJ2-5	CAGSSTRGVGETQYF
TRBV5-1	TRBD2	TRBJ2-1	CASSFGTSGAFYNEQFF
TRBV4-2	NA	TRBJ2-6	CASSQDDSGANVLTF
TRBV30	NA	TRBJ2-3	CAWSPTGTPQYF
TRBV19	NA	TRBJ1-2	CASSISVYGYTF
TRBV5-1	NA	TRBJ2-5	CASSLTLETQYF
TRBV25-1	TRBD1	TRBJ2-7	CASSEYRTGGASDHEQYF
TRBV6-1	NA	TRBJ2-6	CASTGAFSGANVLTF
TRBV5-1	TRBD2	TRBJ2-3	CASSWLAGDTDTQYF
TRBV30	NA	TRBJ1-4	CAWSEAVSTNEKLFF
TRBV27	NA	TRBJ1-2	CASSLKVQGEANYGYTF
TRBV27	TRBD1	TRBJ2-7	CASRRPGTGRGNEQYF
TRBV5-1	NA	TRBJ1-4	CASSGDAGGEKLFF
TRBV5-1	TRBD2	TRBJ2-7	CASSTGLAGELYEQYF
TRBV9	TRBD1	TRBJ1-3	CASSDRTGGGNTIYF